This is a list of T cell receptor beta chains from one sample in a study of beta chain features in type 1 diabetes. Assay used: immunoSEQ multiplex PCR; TCRdb lists only in-frame clones, some missing. The table lists about 150,000 clones, 7.5% to 10% of them singletons, with about 2.1% in the top ten. The sample comprised central memory CD4+ T cells from blood. The receptors come from a woman younger than 30 in good health. Both conserved end residues are trimmed from each CDR3.

j_gene	v_gene	CDR3aa
TRBJ2-7	TRBV28	ASSLGTGGALSDEQY
TRBJ1-1	TRBV11-2	ASSSMARDNTEAF
TRBJ2-3	TRBV5-1	ASSPSGGLEGTQY
TRBJ2-5	TRBV19	ASSPGSSWETQY
TRBJ1-1	TRBV6-1	ASSDWGLEAF
TRBJ2-1	TRBV2	ASNGNRGNEQF
TRBJ1-2	TRBV5-6	ASSRDINYGYT
TRBJ2-5	TRBV18	ASSRTGQETQY
TRBJ1-1	TRBV19	ASLTGPSEAF
TRBJ1-1	TRBV19	ASSEQGARREAF
TRBJ2-1	TRBV9	ASSVGLAGRNEQF
TRBJ1-1	TRBV2	ASSRTSAGTEAF
TRBJ1-2	TRBV27	ASTEGQGNRGYT
TRBJ2-7	TRBV9	ASSVAGGRGQDEQY
TRBJ2-7	TRBV11-2	ASSLTYRTGGPGQY
TRBJ2-7	TRBV6-5	ASSFSGALSYEQY
TRBJ2-6	TRBV7-2	ASRGGSGANVLT
TRBJ2-3	TRBV5-6	ASSFLVTGADTQY
TRBJ1-1	TRBV5-4	ASSGQGAGEAF
TRBJ2-4	TRBV9	ASSVDRLEPKY
TRBJ2-7	TRBV6-1	ASIPGTSGSYEQY
TRBJ2-2	TRBV5-1	ASSLSAASTTGELF
TRBJ2-2	TRBV29-1	SVRGIAANTGELF
TRBJ1-1	TRBV28	ASSLVSGGTEAF
TRBJ2-7	TRBV10-3	AISESGAAEQY
TRBJ1-2	TRBV30	AWSVLGGHT
TRBJ2-3	TRBV7-2	ASSLQDTQY
TRBJ2-2	TRBV29-1	SADVTGAGELF
TRBJ2-1	TRBV30	AWSVGDEQF
TRBJ2-5	TRBV2	ASRWDTNQETQY
TRBJ1-2	TRBV2	ASSDARGGGYT
TRBJ2-7	TRBV18	ASSGSGTTYEQY
TRBJ2-7	TRBV2	ASSPMGGANYEQY
TRBJ2-1	TRBV6-5	ASSRGAFSYNEQF
TRBJ2-7	TRBV6-5	ASRAGRRPEQY
TRBJ2-4	TRBV4-1	ASSQDTGDIQY
TRBJ2-5	TRBV9	ASSETSGGLETQY
TRBJ2-1	TRBV25-1	ASSETGGTEQF
TRBJ2-7	TRBV18	ASSPGRLYEQY
TRBJ2-3	TRBV15	ATSSSDTQY
TRBJ2-7	TRBV7-7	ASSPSRGSYEQY
TRBJ1-4	TRBV5-1	ASSPGTMNEKLF
TRBJ1-5	TRBV18	ASSSRDRGTQPQH
TRBJ2-1	TRBV27	AIKREGLYNEQF
TRBJ2-2	TRBV18	ASSPGQGANTGELF